This record concerns one T cell receptor (beta chain) sequence. Its antigen is undetermined. The protocol was immunoSEQ multiplex PCR, while the TCRdb copy is restricted to in-frame clones and leaves out a portion. The repertoire holds roughly 500,000 clones, over 70% seen once, with about 13% in the top ten. This record comes from a study of shared clonotypes between healthy human individuals. Study outcomes and limitations: In this cohort, only blood was sampled, and tissue repertoires likely differ.

Study donors comprised healthy, HIV-negative adults devoid of recent acute infection or vaccination. Trimming stripped 0 bases from V and 9 bases from J, with 6 bases between. Germline CDR1 is SGHVS and CDR2 is FQNEAQ. The CDR3 extends over 12 amino acids. The TCR was taken from a woman in her thirties or forties in good health. Some clones in this sample may be carry-over from other donors' samples. Sequencing input: PBMCs. The V gene is TRBV7-8, the J gene TRBJ2-1; unclear D gene. The CDR3 spells CASSLARSEQFF. The CDR3 DNA sequence: TGTGCCAGCAGCTTAGCGCGGAGTGAGCAGTTCTTC.